This paragraph covers one T cell receptor (beta chain) sequence. Libraries were prepared by immunoSEQ multiplex PCR; TCRdb keeps only in-frame clonotypes and omits some of them. Among about 140,000 clones, over 85% were seen once, and the ten largest hold 11%. Germline V gene sequence: CDR1 SNHLY, CDR2 FYNNEI. CDR3 length: 13 amino acids. Trimming took off 3 bases at V and 3 bases at J, with 6 bases between the two ends. This sample stems from a study of control samples from healthy donors and cancer patients. This TCR derives from a man under 40 in good health. This chain connects TRBV2 to TRBJ1-3; weak D call: TRBD1 (5 bases). Sequencing was carried out using blood. CDR3 sequence reads: CASSEGGGNTIYF. CDR3 coding DNA: TGTGCCAGCAGTGAGGGGGGTGGAAACACCATATATTTT.